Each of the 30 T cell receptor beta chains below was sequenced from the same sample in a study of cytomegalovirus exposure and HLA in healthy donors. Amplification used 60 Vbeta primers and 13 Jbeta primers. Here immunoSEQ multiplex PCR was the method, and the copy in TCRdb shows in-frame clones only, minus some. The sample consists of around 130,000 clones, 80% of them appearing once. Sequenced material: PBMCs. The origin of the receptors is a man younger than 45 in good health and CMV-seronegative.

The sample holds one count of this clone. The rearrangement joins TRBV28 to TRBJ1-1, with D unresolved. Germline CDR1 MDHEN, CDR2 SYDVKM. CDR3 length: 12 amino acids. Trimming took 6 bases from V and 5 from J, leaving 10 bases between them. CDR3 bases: TGTGCCAGCAGGGGAGGTGGAACTGAAGCTTTCTTT. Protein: CASRGGGTEAFF.

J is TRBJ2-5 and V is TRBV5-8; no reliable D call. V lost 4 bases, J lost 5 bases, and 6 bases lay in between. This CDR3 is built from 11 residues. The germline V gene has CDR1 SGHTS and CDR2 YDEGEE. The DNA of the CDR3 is TGTGCCAGCAGCCCGCGGGAGACCCAGTACTTC. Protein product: CASSPRETQYF. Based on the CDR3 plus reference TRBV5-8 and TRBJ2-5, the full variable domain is EAGVTQSPTHLIKTRGQQATLRCSPISGHTSVYWYQQALGLGLQFLLWYDEGEERNRGNFPPRFSGRQFPNYSSELNVNALELEDSALYLCASSPRETQYFGPGTRLLVL.

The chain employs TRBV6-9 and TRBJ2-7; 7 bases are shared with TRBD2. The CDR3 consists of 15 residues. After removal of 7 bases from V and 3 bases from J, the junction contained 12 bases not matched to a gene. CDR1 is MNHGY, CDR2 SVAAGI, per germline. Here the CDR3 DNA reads TGTGCCAGCACCGCGCGCGGGACTACTAACTACGAGCAGTACTTC. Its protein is CASTARGTTNYEQYF.

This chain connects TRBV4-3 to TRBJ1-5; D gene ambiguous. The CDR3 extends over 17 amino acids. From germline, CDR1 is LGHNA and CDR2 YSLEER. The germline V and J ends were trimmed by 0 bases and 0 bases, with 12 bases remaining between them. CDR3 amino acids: CASSQDLQHNSNQPQHF. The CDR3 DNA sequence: TGCGCCAGCAGCCAAGACCTCCAACATAATAGCAATCAGCCCCAGCATTTT.

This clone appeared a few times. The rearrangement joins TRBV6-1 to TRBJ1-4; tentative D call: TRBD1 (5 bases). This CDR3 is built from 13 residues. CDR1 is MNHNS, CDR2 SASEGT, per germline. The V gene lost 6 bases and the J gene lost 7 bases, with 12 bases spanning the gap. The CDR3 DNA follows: TGTGCCAGCAGCGACGGGGACTTTGAAAAACTGTTTTTT. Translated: CASSDGDFEKLFF.

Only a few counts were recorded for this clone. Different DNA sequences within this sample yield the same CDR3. The CDR3 here is CASSSGQPNTEAFF. As DNA, the CDR3 is TGCGCCAGCAGCTCGGGACAGCCGAACACTGAAGCTTTCTTT. This sequence joins TRBV5-1 and TRBJ1-1; 7 bases are a match to TRBD1. Germline trimming cut 3 bases from V and 1 base from J; bases unmatched to any gene: 3. The germline gives CDR1 SGHRS, CDR2 YFSETQ. CDR3 length: 14 amino acids.

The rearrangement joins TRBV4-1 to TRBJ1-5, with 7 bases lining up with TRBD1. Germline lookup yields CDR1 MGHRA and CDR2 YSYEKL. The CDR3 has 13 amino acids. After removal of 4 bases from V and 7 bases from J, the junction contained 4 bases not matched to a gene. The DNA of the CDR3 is TGCGCCAGCAGCCCCCGGGACAGCCAGCCCCAGCATTTT. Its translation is CASSPRDSQPQHF.

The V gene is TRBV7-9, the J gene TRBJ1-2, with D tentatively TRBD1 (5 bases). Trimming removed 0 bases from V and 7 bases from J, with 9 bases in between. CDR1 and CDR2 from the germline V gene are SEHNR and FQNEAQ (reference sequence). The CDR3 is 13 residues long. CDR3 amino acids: CASSLAGGSGYTF. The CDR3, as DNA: TGTGCCAGCAGCTTAGCGGGGGGATCTGGCTACACCTTC. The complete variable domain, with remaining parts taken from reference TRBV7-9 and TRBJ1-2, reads DTGVSQNPRHKITKRGQNVTFRCDPISEHNRLYWYRQTLGQGPEFLTYFQNEAQLEKSRLLSDRFSAERPKGSFSTLEIQRTEQGDSAMYLCASSLAGGSGYTFGSGTRLTVV.

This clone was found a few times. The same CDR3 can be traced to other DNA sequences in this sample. For the CDR3, the DNA is TGTGCCAGCCTGGGCATTGGGGGGTCGAGCGGGGAGCTGTTTTTT. This gives the protein CASLGIGGSSGELFF. The chain uses TRBV7-9 and TRBJ2-2; D is possibly TRBD2 (6 bases). Looked up from germline, CDR1 is SEHNR and CDR2 is FQNEAQ (reference sequence). The CDR3 is made up of 15 amino acids. Trimming took off 8 bases at V and 7 bases at J, with 20 bases between the two ends.

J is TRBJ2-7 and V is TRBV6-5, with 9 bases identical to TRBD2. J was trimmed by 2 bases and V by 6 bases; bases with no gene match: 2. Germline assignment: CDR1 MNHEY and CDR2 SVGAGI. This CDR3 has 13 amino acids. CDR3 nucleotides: TGTGCCAGCAGCCGCGGGGGGGCCTACGAGCAGTACTTC. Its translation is CASSRGGAYEQYF.

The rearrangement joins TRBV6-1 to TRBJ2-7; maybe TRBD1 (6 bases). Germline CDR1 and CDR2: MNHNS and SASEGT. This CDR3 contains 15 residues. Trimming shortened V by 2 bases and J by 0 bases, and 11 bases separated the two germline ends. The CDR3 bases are TGTGCCAGCAGTGAATATGGACAGAGCTCCTACGAGCAGTACTTC. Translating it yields CASSEYGQSSYEQYF.

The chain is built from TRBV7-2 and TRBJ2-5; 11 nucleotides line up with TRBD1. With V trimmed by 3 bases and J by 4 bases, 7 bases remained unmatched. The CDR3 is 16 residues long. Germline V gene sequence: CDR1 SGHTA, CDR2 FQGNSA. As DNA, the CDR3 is TGTGCCAGCAGCTTCACCGGGACAGGGGGAGGAGAGACCCAGTACTTC. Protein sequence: CASSFTGTGGGETQYF.

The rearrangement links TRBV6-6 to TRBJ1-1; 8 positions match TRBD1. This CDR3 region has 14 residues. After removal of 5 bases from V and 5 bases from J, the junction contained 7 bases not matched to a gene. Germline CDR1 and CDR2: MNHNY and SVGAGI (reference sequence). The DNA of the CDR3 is TGTGCCAGCAGTAGTACAGGGGGAGGGACTGAAGCTTTCTTT. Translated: CASSSTGGGTEAFF.

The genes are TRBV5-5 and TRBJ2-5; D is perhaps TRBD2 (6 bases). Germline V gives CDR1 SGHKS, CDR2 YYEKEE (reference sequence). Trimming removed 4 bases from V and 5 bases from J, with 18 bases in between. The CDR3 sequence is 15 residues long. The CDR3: CASSPWDSGLETQYF. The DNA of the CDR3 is TGTGCCAGCAGCCCCTGGGATAGCGGCCTGGAGACCCAGTACTTC. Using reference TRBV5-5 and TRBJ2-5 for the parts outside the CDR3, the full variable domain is DAGVTQSPTHLIKTRGQQVTLRCSPISGHKSVSWYQQVLGQGPQFIFQYYEKEERGRGNFPDRFSARQFPNYSSELNVNALLLGDSALYLCASSPWDSGLETQYFGPGTRLLVL.

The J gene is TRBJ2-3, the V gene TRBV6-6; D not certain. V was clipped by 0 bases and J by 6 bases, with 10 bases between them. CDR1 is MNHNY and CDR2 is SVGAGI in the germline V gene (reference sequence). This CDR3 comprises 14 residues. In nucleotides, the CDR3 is TGTGCCAGCAGTTACTCGAACGGAGCGGATACGCAGTATTTT. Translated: CASSYSNGADTQYF.

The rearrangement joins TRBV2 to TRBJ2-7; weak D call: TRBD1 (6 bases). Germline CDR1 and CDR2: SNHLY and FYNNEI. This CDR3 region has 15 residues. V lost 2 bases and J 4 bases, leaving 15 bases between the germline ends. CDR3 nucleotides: TGTGCCAGCAGTGAAAACAGGGACACCGCGTACGAGCAGTACTTC. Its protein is CASSENRDTAYEQYF.

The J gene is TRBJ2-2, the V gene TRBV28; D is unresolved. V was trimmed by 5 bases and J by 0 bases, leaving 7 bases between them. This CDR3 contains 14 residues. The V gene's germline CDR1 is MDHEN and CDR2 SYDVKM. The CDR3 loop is CASSRHSNTGELFF. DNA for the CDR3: TGTGCCAGCAGTCGACACTCGAACACCGGGGAGCTGTTTTTT.

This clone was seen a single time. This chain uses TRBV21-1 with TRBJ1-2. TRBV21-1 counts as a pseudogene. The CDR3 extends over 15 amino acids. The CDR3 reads CASSKVQRGGYGYTF. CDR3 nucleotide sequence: TGTGCCAGCAGCAAAGTTCAGCGGGGTGGGTATGGCTACACCTTC.

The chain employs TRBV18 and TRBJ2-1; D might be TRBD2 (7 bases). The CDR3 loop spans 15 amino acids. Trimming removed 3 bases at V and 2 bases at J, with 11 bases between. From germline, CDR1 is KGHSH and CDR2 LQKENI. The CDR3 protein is CASSPRGGAYNEQFF. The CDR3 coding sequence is TGTGCCAGCTCACCGAGGGGGGGGGCCTACAATGAGCAGTTCTTC.

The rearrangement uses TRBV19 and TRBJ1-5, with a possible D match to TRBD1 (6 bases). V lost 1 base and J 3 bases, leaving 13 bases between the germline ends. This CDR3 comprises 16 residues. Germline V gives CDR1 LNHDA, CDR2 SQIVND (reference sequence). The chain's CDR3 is CASSIATGAYNQPQHF. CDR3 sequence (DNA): TGTGCCAGTAGTATAGCGACAGGCGCTTACAATCAGCCCCAGCATTTT.

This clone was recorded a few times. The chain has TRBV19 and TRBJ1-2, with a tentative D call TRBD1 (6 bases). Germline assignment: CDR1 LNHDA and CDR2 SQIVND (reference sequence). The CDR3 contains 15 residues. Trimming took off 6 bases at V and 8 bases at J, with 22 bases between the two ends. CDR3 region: CASSRQGKEVGGYTF. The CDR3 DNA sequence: TGTGCCAGTAGCAGGCAGGGGAAAGAGGTTGGGGGCTACACCTTC.

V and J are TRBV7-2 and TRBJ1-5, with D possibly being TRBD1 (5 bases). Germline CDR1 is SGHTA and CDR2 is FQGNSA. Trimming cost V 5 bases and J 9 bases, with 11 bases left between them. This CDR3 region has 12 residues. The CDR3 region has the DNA TGTGCCAGCAGCGCAGACAGAGGGCCCCAGCATTTT. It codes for CASSADRGPQHF.

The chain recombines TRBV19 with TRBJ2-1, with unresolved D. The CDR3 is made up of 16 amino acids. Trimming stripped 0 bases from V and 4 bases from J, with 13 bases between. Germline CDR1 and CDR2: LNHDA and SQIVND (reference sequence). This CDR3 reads CASSIDRGSSYNEQFF. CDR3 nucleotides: TGTGCCAGTAGTATAGATCGTGGCAGTTCTTACAATGAGCAGTTCTTC.

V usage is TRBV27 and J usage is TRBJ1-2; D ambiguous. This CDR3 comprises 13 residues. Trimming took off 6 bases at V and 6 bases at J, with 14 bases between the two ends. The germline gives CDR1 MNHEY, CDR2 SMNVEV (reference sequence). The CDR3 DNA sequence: TGTGCCAGCAGCCCAATTAGCGGGAATGGCTACACCTTC. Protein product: CASSPISGNGYTF.

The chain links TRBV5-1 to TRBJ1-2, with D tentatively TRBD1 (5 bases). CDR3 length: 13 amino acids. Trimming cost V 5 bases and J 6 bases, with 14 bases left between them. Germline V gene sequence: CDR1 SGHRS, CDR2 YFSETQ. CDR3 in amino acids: CASRGGASDGYTF. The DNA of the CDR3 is TGCGCCAGCAGGGGGGGAGCATCGGATGGCTACACCTTC.

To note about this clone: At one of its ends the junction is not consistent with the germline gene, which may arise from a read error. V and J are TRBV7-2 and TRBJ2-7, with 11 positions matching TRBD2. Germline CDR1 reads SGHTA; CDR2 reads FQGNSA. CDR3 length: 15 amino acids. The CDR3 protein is CASNLAGGSSYEQYF. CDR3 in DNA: TGTGCCAGCAACTTAGCGGGAGGGAGCTCCTACGAGCAGTACTTC. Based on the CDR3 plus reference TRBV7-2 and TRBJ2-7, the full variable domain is GAGVSQSPSNKVTEKGKDVELRCDPISGHTALYWYRQSLGQGLEFLIYFQGNSAPDKSGLPSDRFSAERTGGSVSTLTIQRTQQEDSAVYLCASNLAGGSSYEQYFGPGTRLTVT.

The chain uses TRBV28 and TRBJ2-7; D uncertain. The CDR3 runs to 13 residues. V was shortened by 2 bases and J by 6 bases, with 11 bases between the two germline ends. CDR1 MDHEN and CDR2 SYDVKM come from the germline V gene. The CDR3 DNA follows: TGTGCCAGCAGTTTAAGCAGGATGGGCGAGCAGTACTTC. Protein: CASSLSRMGEQYF. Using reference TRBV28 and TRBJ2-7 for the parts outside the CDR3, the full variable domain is DVKVTQSSRYLVKRTGEKVFLECVQDMDHENMFWYRQDPGLGLRLIYFSYDVKMKEKGDIPEGYSVSREKKERFSLILESASTNQTSMYLCASSLSRMGEQYFGPGTRLTVT.

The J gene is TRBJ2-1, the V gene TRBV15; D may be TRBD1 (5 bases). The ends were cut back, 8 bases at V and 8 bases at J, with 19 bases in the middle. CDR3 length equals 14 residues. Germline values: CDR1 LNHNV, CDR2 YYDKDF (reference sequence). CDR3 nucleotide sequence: TGTGCCACCCGCGTGGCGTTGACAGCCTATGAGCAGTTCTTC. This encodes CATRVALTAYEQFF.

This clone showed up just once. CDR3 sequence: CASSLAGTATTDTQYF. CDR3 DNA: TGCGCCAGCAGCTTGGCCGGGACAGCTACCACAGATACGCAGTATTTT. The J gene is TRBJ2-3, the V gene TRBV5-1, with 7 positions matching TRBD1. This CDR3 is 16 amino acids long. The V and J ends lost 0 bases and 2 bases, in that order; junction bases with no gene match: 6. Per the germline V gene, CDR1 is SGHRS and CDR2 is YFSETQ.

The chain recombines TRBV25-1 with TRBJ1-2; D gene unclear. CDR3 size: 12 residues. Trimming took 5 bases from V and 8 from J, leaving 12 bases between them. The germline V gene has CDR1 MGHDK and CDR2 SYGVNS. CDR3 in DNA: TGTGCCAGCAGTAAGGCAGGACTCGGCTACACCTTC. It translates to CASSKAGLGYTF.